This section outlines one T cell receptor (beta chain) sequence together with its context. Its target is unknown. This sample was taken from a study of cytotoxic CD8 clonotypes in ibrutinib-treated CLL. Study-level information: Patient counts were approximately 12 relapsed/refractory, over 14 treatment-naive and 17 to 18 IGHV unmutated. Study results and limitations: Rare overall, public clonotypes shrank or held steady under therapy.

The germline V gene has CDR1 MNHNS and CDR2 SASEGT. The V and J ends lost 5 bases and 3 bases, in that order; junction bases with no gene match: 7. This CDR3 has 15 amino acids. Using immunoSEQ multiplex PCR, the repertoire was profiled, and TCRdb retains in-frame clones only, with some absent. The table records fewer than 400,000 clones, 67% of them present only once. The J gene is TRBJ1-5, the V gene TRBV6-1; the match to TRBD1 covers 7 bases. The origin of this receptor is a human donor with chronic lymphocytic leukemia. This specimen was PBMCs, taken after 36 months of ibrutinib treatment. The CDR3 spells CASSLQGRYNQPQHF. The CDR3 DNA follows: TGTGCCAGCAGTCTACAGGGGCGTTACAATCAGCCCCAGCATTTT.